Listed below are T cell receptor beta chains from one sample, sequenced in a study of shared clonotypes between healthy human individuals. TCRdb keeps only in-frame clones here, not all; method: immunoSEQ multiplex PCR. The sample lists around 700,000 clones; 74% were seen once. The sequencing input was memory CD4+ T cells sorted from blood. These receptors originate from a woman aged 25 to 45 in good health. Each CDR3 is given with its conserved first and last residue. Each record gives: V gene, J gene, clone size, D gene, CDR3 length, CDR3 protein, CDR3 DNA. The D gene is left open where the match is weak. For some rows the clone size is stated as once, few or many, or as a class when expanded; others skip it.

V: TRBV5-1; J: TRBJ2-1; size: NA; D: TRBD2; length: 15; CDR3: CASSQTSAGYNEQFF; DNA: TGCGCCAGCAGCCAGACTAGCGCCGGATACAATGAGCAGTTCTTC
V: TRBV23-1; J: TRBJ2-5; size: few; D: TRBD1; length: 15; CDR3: CASSQRTGMEETQYF; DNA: TGCGCCAGCAGTCAACGGACAGGGATGGAGGAGACCCAGTACTTC
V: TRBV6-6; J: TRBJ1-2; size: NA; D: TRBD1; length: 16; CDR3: CASSSYDRGHDYGYTF; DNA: TGTGCCAGCAGTTCTTACGACAGGGGGCACGACTATGGCTACACCTTC
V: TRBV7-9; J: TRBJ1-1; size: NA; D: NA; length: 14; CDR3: CASSLAASNTEAFF; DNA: TGTGCCAGCAGCTTAGCGGCGTCAAACACTGAAGCTTTCTTT
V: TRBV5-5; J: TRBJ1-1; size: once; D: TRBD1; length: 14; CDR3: CASSLGQVNTEAFF; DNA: TGTGCCAGCAGCTTAGGACAGGTGAACACTGAAGCTTTCTTT
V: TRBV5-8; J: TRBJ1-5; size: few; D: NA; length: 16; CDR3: CASSLMGGNGNQPQHF; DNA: TGTGCCAGCAGCTTGATGGGGGGGAACGGTAATCAGCCCCAGCATTTT
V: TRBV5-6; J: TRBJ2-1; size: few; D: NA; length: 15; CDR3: CASRRPGLDDNEQFF; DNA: TGTGCCAGCAGACGACCGGGACTGGACGATAATGAGCAGTTCTTC
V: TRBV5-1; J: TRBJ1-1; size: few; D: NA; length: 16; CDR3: CASSLSAGDQNTEAFF; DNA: TGCGCCAGCAGCTTGTCGGCAGGGGACCAGAACACTGAAGCTTTCTTT
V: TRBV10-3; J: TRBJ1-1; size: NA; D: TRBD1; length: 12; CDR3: CATDPGGTEAFF; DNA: TGTGCCACCGACCCAGGGGGCACTGAAGCTTTCTTT
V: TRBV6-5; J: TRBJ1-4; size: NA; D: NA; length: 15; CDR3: CASSGVRAANEKLFF; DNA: TGTGCCAGCAGTGGCGTCAGGGCGGCTAATGAAAAACTGTTTTTT
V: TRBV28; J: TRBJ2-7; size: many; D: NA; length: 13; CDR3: CASSFGSRPEQYF; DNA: TGTGCCAGCAGTTTCGGCTCACGGCCGGAGCAGTACTTC
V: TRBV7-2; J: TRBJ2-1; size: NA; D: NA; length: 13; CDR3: CASSNRPGDEQFF; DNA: TGTGCCAGCAGCAATAGACCCGGTGATGAGCAGTTCTTC
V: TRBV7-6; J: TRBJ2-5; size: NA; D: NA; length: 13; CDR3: CASSLGPQETQYF; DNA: TGTGCCAGCAGCCTTGGACCCCAAGAGACCCAGTACTTC
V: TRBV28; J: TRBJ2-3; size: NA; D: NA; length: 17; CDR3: CASRDGTAARSTDTQYF; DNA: TGTGCCAGCAGGGACGGGACGGCGGCCCGGAGCACAGATACGCAGTATTTT
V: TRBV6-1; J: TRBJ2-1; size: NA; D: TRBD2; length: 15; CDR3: CASSAGLAGLGGTIF; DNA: TGTGCCAGCAGTGCCGGACTAGCGGGATTGGGGGGGACGATCTTC
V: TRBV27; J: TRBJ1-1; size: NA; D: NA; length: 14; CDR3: CASSPQGVWAEAFF; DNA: TGTGCCAGCAGTCCGCAAGGGGTGTGGGCTGAAGCTTTCTTT
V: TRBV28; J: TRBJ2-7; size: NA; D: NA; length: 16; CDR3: CASSSPGRVSSYEQYF; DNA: TGTGCCAGCAGTTCGCCCGGACGGGTGAGCTCCTACGAGCAGTACTTC